This T cell receptor (beta chain) was sequenced for a study of blood T cell repertoires in COVID-19 (dated by TCRdb to 2019 to 2021). For the study in its entirety: Collaborator samples came from the United States, Italy and Spain and covered acute and convalescent phases of COVID-19. Where HLA class I and class II types were available, the types were taken from metadata supplied by the sample provider, not from assay-based typing. Subjects who had been exposed to COVID-19, were actively infected with it, or had recovered from it provided the deeply sampled blood TCRbeta repertoires that made up the dataset. The sample metadata nearly always contained a de-identified subject ID, COVID-19 status, age in years and sex. The material from the prospective study consisted of cDNA or gDNA derived from T cells, B-cell-depleted T cells, or PBMCs. Samples came from the ongoing ImmuneRACE study (first 160 participants) plus 1,254 subjects from 6 global collaborators. A freely available public database, intended as a resource for researchers studying the immune response to SARS-CoV-2, is where the repertoires were released. The paper's findings and limits, for the study overall: How much clinical and demographic metadata was included differed by source and by participant, and the metadata was provided uncurated.

TCRbeta CDR3 regions were amplified from genomic DNA by means of the immunoSEQ Assay, a bias-controlled multiplex PCR. The study's processing was this. The number of nucleated cells in each sample was estimated from the amplification of reference gene primers within the assay. Sequence reads were collapsed and filtered to measure the absolute abundance of every unique TCRbeta CDR3 rearrangement. For each sample, productive Simpson clonality was calculated as the square root of Simpson's diversity index over productive rearrangements. Held by TCRdb, this immuneACCESS table contains in-frame sequences only and omits some clones. Under half of the omission traces to an unresolved V gene where checked; the cause of the rest is unknown. V and J calls and clone size are given by that table; D and trimming were obtained from the DNA. This sample lists around 58,000 clones; 70% to 90% were detected once. The biggest ten clones account for less than 6% of the sample.

CDR1 and CDR2 are read off the germline V gene as SGHRS and YFSETQ. The CDR3 numbers 15 residues from cysteine through phenylalanine. Only the CDR3 portion is preserved as DNA: 45 bases, with reading frame beginning at the first base. V and J lose 5 bases and 4 bases, and a span of 18 bases separates them. About this clone: The antigen it recognizes is unknown. The sample holds no much larger clone one base away, and base qualities are not on file.

The collaborating institutions used their own protocols to collect whole blood in K2EDTA tubes. For TCRbeta analysis, collaborator samples were shipped as frozen whole blood, as isolated PBMCs, or as DNA extracted from either sample type. The source of this sequence is a human donor in a cohort sampled during active COVID-19. The material sequenced was peripheral blood. This receptor chain uses TRBV5-1 and TRBJ1-2; the D gene remains uncertain. The encoded CDR3 is CASRDEPGAGYGYTF. The bases are TGCGCCAGCAGGGATGAGCCGGGAGCAGGCTATGGCTACACCTTC. With the rest looked up from the reference TRBV5-1 and TRBJ1-2 genes rather than sequenced, the full variable domain is KAGVTQTPRYLIKTRGQQVTLSCSPISGHRSVSWYQQTPGQGLQFLFEYFSETQRNKGNFPGRFSGRQFSNSRSEMNVSTLELGDSALYLCASRDEPGAGYGYTFGSGTRLTVV.